A selection of T cell receptor beta chains follows, all from one sample in a study of identical twins. TCRdb used MiXCR to reprocess the 5' RACE reads, holding one entry per CDR3 protein. The data contain a few hundred thousand distinct CDR3 sequences, about 8.5% of them singletons. These same data were also listed under a study on yellow fever vaccine responses in identical twins.

The sample taken for sequencing was CD8+ T cells sorted from blood. The receptor set was obtained from a woman younger than 35 in good health. Each CDR3 is given with its conserved first and last residue. A D gene is named only where the DNA matches it firmly. Not every row has a clone size; where given, it reads once, few, many or a size class.

>.|.|TRBJ2-2|TRBV28
CASSPRTGTGELFF
TGTGCCAGCAGTCCCAGAACAGGGACCGGGGAGCTGTTTTTT
>many|.|TRBJ2-7|TRBV20-1
CSAREIGLGEQYF
TGCAGTGCTAGGGAAATAGGGCTCGGCGAGCAGTACTTC
>.|.|TRBJ2-5|TRBV6-2/TRBV6-3
CASSDLWDQQETQYF
TGTGCCAGCAGTGACCTTTGGGACCAACAAGAGACCCAGTACTTC
>.|.|TRBJ2-1|TRBV28
CASSLNGPTPSEQFF
TGTGCCAGCAGTTTAAACGGCCCTACCCCCAGTGAGCAGTTCTTC
>.|.|TRBJ1-6|TRBV27
CVSSLVSQGPPLHF
TGTGTCAGCAGTTTGGTCTCCCAGGGGCCACCCCTCCACTTT
>few|.|TRBJ2-2|TRBV4-1
CASSQVAQGTGELFF
TGCGCCAGCAGCCAAGTCGCCCAGGGGACCGGGGAGCTGTTTTTT
>many|.|TRBJ2-7|TRBV10-3
CAISGRQTYEQYF
TGTGCCATCAGTGGGCGACAGACCTACGAGCAGTACTTC
>many|.|TRBJ1-1|TRBV12-3/TRBV12-4
CASRALGGTEAFF
TGTGCCAGCAGAGCTTTGGGGGGCACTGAAGCTTTCTTT
>many|.|TRBJ2-2|TRBV29-1
CSVGGRPAAGELFF
TGCAGCGTGGGGGGGCGGCCGGCTGCCGGGGAGCTGTTTTTT
>.|.|TRBJ2-3|TRBV11-2
CASSLGPGDTQYF
TGTGCCAGCAGCTTAGGCCCGGGAGATACGCAGTATTTT
>.|TRBD2|TRBJ2-7|TRBV7-2
CASSLIGGAFEQYF
TGTGCCAGCAGCTTAATCGGGGGGGCGTTCGAGCAGTACTTC
>few|.|TRBJ1-1|TRBV4-3
CASSQDPRIEAFF
TGCGCCAGCAGCCAAGATCCTCGGATTGAAGCTTTCTTT
>many|.|TRBJ2-1|TRBV6-1
CASSAGQPTFYNEQFF
TGTGCCAGCAGTGCGGGGCAGCCGACTTTCTACAATGAGCAGTTCTTC
>.|.|TRBJ2-7|TRBV5-1
CASSLAAAGSYYEQYF
TGCGCCAGCAGCTTGGCCGCAGCAGGGTCCTACTACGAGCAGTACTTC